These 5 T cell receptor beta chains originate from one sample sequenced in a study of patients and donors after allogeneic stem cell transplantation. TCRdb re-called the RT-PCR reads with MiXCR, one entry per CDR3 protein. The table lists roughly 230,000 distinct CDR3 sequences, 13% to 15% of them singletons. Material for sequencing was blood, either unsorted or a sorted T cell fraction (not recorded which). These receptor sequences come from a human donor who was either an allogeneic HSCT recipient or a stem cell or donor lymphocyte infusion donor (not recorded which). It is not recorded whose cells these are; they may come from a transplant donor.

This rearrangement joins TRBV20-1 to TRBJ2-4; a possible D gene is TRBD1 (6 bases). V was shortened by 2 bases and J by 6 bases, with 17 bases between the two germline ends. There are 15 residues in the CDR3. From germline, CDR1 is DFQATT and CDR2 SNEGSKA (reference sequence). The CDR3 protein is CSARSTGLRRNIQYF. CDR3 DNA: TGCAGTGCTAGATCGACAGGCTTGCGTAGAAACATTCAGTACTTC.

The chain combines TRBV2 with TRBJ1-5; TRBD1 aligns across 7 bases. Germline lookup yields CDR1 SNHLY and CDR2 FYNNEI. This CDR3 comprises 14 residues. V was pared by 5 bases and J by 6 bases, with 7 bases of the junction left unmatched. The CDR3 DNA reads as TGTGCCAGCAGTCAGACAGGGTTGAGTCAGCCCCAGCATTTT. This translates into CASSQTGLSQPQHF. Based on the CDR3 plus reference TRBV2 and TRBJ1-5, the full variable domain is EPEVTQTPSHQVTQMGQEVILRCVPISNHLYFYWYRQILGQKVEFLVSFYNNEISEKSEIFDDQFSVERPDGSNFTLKIRSTKLEDSAMYFCASSQTGLSQPQHFGDGTRLSIL.

This chain connects TRBV12-3 or TRBV12-4 to TRBJ2-3, with 9 bases fitting TRBD2. Trimming took 6 bases from V and 5 from J; bases not matched to a gene: 15. The CDR3 runs to 17 residues. CDR3 bases: TGTGCCAGCAGGAGTCGAATGGCGGGAGGGCCGAGAGATACGCAGTATTTT. Protein sequence: CASRSRMAGGPRDTQYF.

At least ten counts were recorded for this clonotype. The rearrangement uses TRBV20-1 and TRBJ2-3, with 7 bases aligning to TRBD2. Germline trimming cut 6 bases from V and 1 base from J; bases unmatched to any gene: 13. Germline V gene data show CDR1 as DFQATT and CDR2 as SNEGSKA (reference sequence). This CDR3 contains 16 residues. CDR3 sequence (DNA): TGCAGTGCAGGGGCGCACAGGCTAGCGGGCACAGATACGCAGTATTTT. Residues: CSAGAHRLAGTDTQYF.

This clonotype showed up many times. The gene calls are TRBV4-1 and TRBJ2-2; 8 bases line up with TRBD2. Trimming at V came to 0 bases and at J to 0 bases, leaving 3 bases not matched to a gene. Germline lookup yields CDR1 MGHRA and CDR2 YSYEKL. The CDR3 sequence is 17 residues long. CDR3: CASSQDQAGANTGELFF. In nucleotides, the CDR3 is TGCGCCAGCAGCCAAGATCAAGCGGGGGCGAACACCGGGGAGCTGTTTTTT.